This T cell receptor (beta chain) was identified during a study of blood T cell repertoires in COVID-19 (dated by TCRdb to about 2020). Notes on the research overall: Collaborator samples came from the United States, Italy and Spain and covered acute and convalescent phases of COVID-19. Sample metadata almost always included a de-identified subject ID, COVID-19 status, age in years and sex. Samples came from the ongoing ImmuneRACE study (first 160 participants) plus 1,254 subjects from 6 global collaborators. HLA class I and class II types, where available, came from metadata supplied by the sample provider rather than from assay-based typing. Subjects who had been exposed to COVID-19, were actively infected with it, or had recovered from it provided the deeply sampled blood TCRbeta repertoires that made up the dataset. The repertoires were released in a freely available public database meant as a resource for research on the immune response to SARS-CoV-2. The prospective study material was composed of cDNA or gDNA derived from T cells, B-cell-depleted T cells, or PBMCs.

Overall study results and their limits: The quantity of clinical and demographic metadata differed by source and by participant and was supplied without curation.

TCRbeta CDR3 regions were amplified from genomic DNA using the immunoSEQ Assay, a bias-controlled multiplex PCR. In the original analysis: The number of nucleated cells in each sample was estimated by amplification of reference gene primers within the assay. Sequence reads were collapsed and filtered to measure the absolute abundance of every unique TCRbeta CDR3 rearrangement. For each sample, productive Simpson clonality was calculated by taking the square root of Simpson's diversity index across productive rearrangements. The table comes from immuneACCESS by way of TCRdb, which keeps in-frame sequences with V and J called. Part of the clones is missing from these tables; in studies checked, under half for an unresolved V gene and the rest for unknown reasons. V, J and clone size are taken as reported in that table, and D and trimming were inferred from the DNA itself. The sample table contains fewer than 90,000 clones; only one count was recorded for roughly 80% of them. Together, the top ten hold 10% to 15% of the sample.

As concerns this clone: Its antigen remains undetermined. No per-base quality is available; no much larger clone lies one base away.

Inclusive of the bounding cysteine and phenylalanine, the CDR3 is 13 residues long. Only CDR3 DNA is held: 39 bases, read in frame from base 1. The germline V gene specifies MNHEY as CDR1 and SVGAGI as CDR2. The junction shows trimming of 5 bases on V and 5 bases on J, plus 11 bases between the germline ends. Whole blood was collected in K2EDTA tubes by collaborating institutions according to the institutions' own protocols. For TCRbeta analysis, collaborator samples were shipped as frozen whole blood, as isolated PBMCs, or as DNA extracted from either sample type. This receptor chain uses TRBV6-5 and TRBJ2-3, and perhaps TRBD1 as D gene, on 5 matching bases. The source material was peripheral blood. This clonotype was obtained from a human donor in a cohort sampled during active COVID-19. The nucleotides read TGTGCCAGCAGTCAAAGCCAGGGAGATACGCAGTATTTT. This translates into CASSQSQGDTQYF.